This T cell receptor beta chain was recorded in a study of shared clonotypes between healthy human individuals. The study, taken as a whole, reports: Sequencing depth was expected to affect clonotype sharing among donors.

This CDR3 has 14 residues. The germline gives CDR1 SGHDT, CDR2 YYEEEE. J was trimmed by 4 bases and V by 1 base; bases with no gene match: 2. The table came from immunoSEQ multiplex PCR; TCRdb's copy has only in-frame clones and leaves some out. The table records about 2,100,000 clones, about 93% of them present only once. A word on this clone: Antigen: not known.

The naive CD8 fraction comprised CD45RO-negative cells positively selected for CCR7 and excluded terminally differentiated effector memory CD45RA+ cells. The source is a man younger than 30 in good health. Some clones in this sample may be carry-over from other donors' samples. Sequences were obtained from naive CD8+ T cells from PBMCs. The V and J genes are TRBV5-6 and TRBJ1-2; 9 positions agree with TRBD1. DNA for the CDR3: TGTGCCAGCAGCTTGAACAGGGGGCCCTATGGCTACACCTTC. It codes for CASSLNRGPYGYTF.